This TCR beta chain was observed in a study of T cells in women clearing cervical HPV infection. Study in general: Blood came at first lesion visit for cases, post-clearance for controls. Cases' blood sampling followed lesion detection by median about 150 days (90 to 200). Study outcomes and limitations: CIN3+ cases had significantly higher TCR richness than controls; evenness did not differ. Richness plus V gene abundances separated cases from controls with AUC roughly 0.85.

Worth noting for this clone: What it binds is not known. The read ends 3 residues before the CDR3 terminus; that terminus is restored from the germline J gene.

Per germline, CDR1 DFQATT and CDR2 SNEGSKA (reference sequence). The CDR3 runs to 15 residues. V shed 2 bases, J shed 4 bases, and the junction held 3 bases outside the gene matches. Libraries were prepared by immunoSEQ multiplex PCR; TCRdb keeps only in-frame clonotypes and omits some of them. This sample's table reports 40,000 or so clones. The sequence derives from a woman between 18 and 69 years old with a cervical HPV16 infection that either progressed to CIN3+ or cleared (not recorded which). Sequencing was performed on blood buffy coat. The V call is TRBV20-1, the J call TRBJ2-1; 12 bases agree with TRBD2. The CDR3 DNA, read in part, is TGCAGTGCTAGACGACTAGCGGGAGATTACAATGAG. As protein: CSARRLAGDYNE. The full CDR3 protein is CSARRLAGDYNEQFF.